These 17 T cell receptor beta chains originate from one sample sequenced in a study of human T cells and chemical hapten exposure. Regarding time point: pre-sensitization, week 0. This sample's treatment: therapeutic diphenylcyclopropenone sensitization with weekly scalp DPC. TCRdb re-called the RACE reads with MiXCR, one entry per CDR3 protein. The table has 95,000 to 150,000 distinct CDR3 sequences, less than 15% seen once; the top ten hold around 3%. Sequences were derived from whole blood, sampled in connection with sensitization to the hapten diphenylcyclopropenone (DPC). The receptors come from a woman aged 18-29 years with alopecia areata. Some clones in this sample may be carry-over from other donors' samples.

The V and J genes are TRBV5-1 and TRBJ1-6; maybe TRBD1 (6 bases). This CDR3 spans 15 amino acids. Germline V gene data show CDR1 as SGHRS and CDR2 as YFSETQ. Trimming removed 1 base at V and 7 bases at J, with 12 bases between. The CDR3 DNA follows: TGCGCCAGCAGCTTGACAGGGATTATGAATTCACCCCTCCACTTT. Amino acids: CASSLTGIMNSPLHF.

The V call is TRBV15, the J call TRBJ1-2, with D unresolved. The germline gives CDR1 LNHNV, CDR2 YYDKDF (reference sequence). V was shortened by 2 bases and J by 6 bases, with 19 bases between the two germline ends. The CDR3 is made up of 16 amino acids. CDR3 coding DNA: TGTGCCACCAGCAGAATCCGGACGTTAGCCTATGATGGCTACACCTTC. This sequence encodes CATSRIRTLAYDGYTF.

This clonotype was detected only a few times. CDR3 amino acids: CASSRMDGGTGELFF. The CDR3 nucleotides read TGTGCCAGCAGTCGAATGGACGGGGGGACCGGGGAGCTGTTTTTT. This rearrangement joins TRBV2 to TRBJ2-2, with 7 bases identical to TRBD2. V shed 5 bases and J 5 bases; nucleotides not matched to a gene: 8. The CDR3 consists of 15 residues. CDR1 and CDR2 from the germline V gene are SNHLY and FYNNEI.

The chain has TRBV2 and TRBJ2-3; the match to TRBD2 covers 9 bases. With 3 bases clipped from V and 4 bases from J, the junction kept 8 bases outside the gene matches. This CDR3 region has 16 residues. Germline V gives CDR1 SNHLY, CDR2 FYNNEI. The CDR3 region has the DNA TGTGCCAGCAGTGATTCGAAGGCGGGGGGGCCAGATACGCAGTATTTT. Encoded protein: CASSDSKAGGPDTQYF.

This clonotype was recorded a few times. The chain links TRBV5-1 to TRBJ2-7; D may match TRBD1 or TRBD2 (5 bases each). The CDR3 contains 14 residues. CDR1 is SGHRS and CDR2 is YFSETQ in the germline V gene. Trimming shortened V by 0 bases and J by 6 bases, and 13 bases separated the two germline ends. The CDR3 bases are TGCGCCAGCAGCTTGGCCGGGACCGTGGTCGAGCAGTACTTC. This gives the protein CASSLAGTVVEQYF.

The genes are TRBV2 and TRBJ2-7; no clear D. Germline CDR1 is SNHLY and CDR2 is FYNNEI. With 5 bases removed from V and 4 bases from J, the gap between germline ends came to 15 bases. The length of the CDR3 is 14 residues. The CDR3 coding sequence is TGTGCCAGCAGTCTAGGCACCTTCGGGTACGAGCAGTACTTC. Translation gives CASSLGTFGYEQYF.

This clonotype was seen a handful of times. The rearrangement uses TRBV7-9 and TRBJ2-7; tentative D call: TRBD1 (6 bases). The V end lost 5 bases, the J end lost 2 bases, and 13 bases lay between the germline ends. There are 14 residues in the CDR3. The germline CDR1 and CDR2 sequences are SEHNR and FQNEAQ (reference sequence). The CDR3 is CASSRKDRPYEQYF. The CDR3, as DNA: TGTGCCAGCAGCCGAAAGGACAGACCCTACGAGCAGTACTTC.

This clonotype occurred many times. This chain connects TRBV6-2 or TRBV6-3 to TRBJ2-3; D might be TRBD2 (5 bases). The CDR3 is 11 amino acids. V dropped 7 bases and J dropped 8 bases, with 10 bases sitting between them. Germline loops: CDR1 MNHEY, CDR2 SVGEGT. The CDR3 sequence: CASKSGSTQYF. CDR3 DNA sequence: TGTGCCAGCAAAAGCGGTAGTACGCAGTATTTT.

The sample holds many counts of this clonotype. The chain links TRBV24-1 to TRBJ2-5, with 14 nucleotides matching TRBD2. CDR3 length: 17 amino acids. V shed 4 bases and J 5 bases; nucleotides not matched to a gene: 8. The germline V gene has CDR1 KGHDR and CDR2 SFDVKD. CDR3 residues: CATSDPRTSGGMETQYF. In DNA form, the CDR3 reads TGTGCCACCAGTGACCCCCGGACTAGCGGGGGGATGGAGACCCAGTACTTC.

The chain is built from TRBV19 and TRBJ1-1, with D possibly being TRBD1 (6 bases). The V gene's germline CDR1 is LNHDA and CDR2 SQIVND (reference sequence). V was pared by 9 bases and J by 3 bases, with 11 bases between. The CDR3 is 12 residues long. CDR3 sequence: CASTTGHTEAFF. In nucleotides, the CDR3 is TGTGCCAGCACAACAGGGCACACTGAAGCTTTCTTT.

This clonotype occurred a few times. The chain links TRBV18 to TRBJ2-6; no clear D gene. Trimming removed 2 bases from V and 0 bases from J, with 5 bases in between. The CDR3 loop spans 15 amino acids. Germline V gene lookup returns CDR1 KGHSH and CDR2 LQKENI. The CDR3 DNA reads as TGTGCCAGCTCACCAGCGATCTCTGGGGCCAACGTCCTGACTTTC. This codes for CASSPAISGANVLTF. Supplemented by reference TRBV18 and TRBJ2-6, the full variable domain reads NAGVMQNPRHLVRRRGQEARLRCSPMKGHSHVYWYRQLPEEGLKFMVYLQKENIIDESGMPKERFSAEFPKEGPSILRIQQVVRGDSAAYFCASSPAISGANVLTFGAGSRLTVL.

There are a few counts of this clonotype. The chain uses TRBV19 and TRBJ2-2, with a tentative D call TRBD2 (5 bases). This CDR3 contains 15 residues. Germline V gene data show CDR1 as LNHDA and CDR2 as SQIVND (reference sequence). V dropped 4 bases and J dropped 4 bases, with 13 bases sitting between them. The CDR3 nucleotides are TGTGCCAGTAGTACCGTCTATGCGGGCACCGGGGAGCTGTTTTTT. It yields the protein CASSTVYAGTGELFF.

The chain recombines TRBV7-6 with TRBJ2-3; a possible D gene is TRBD1 (6 bases). This CDR3 region has 15 residues. Germline V gene sequence: CDR1 SGHVS, CDR2 FNYEAQ. V lost 3 bases to trimming and J lost 2 bases, with 12 bases between them. DNA for the CDR3: TGTGCCAGCAGCTTGAACCAGGGGATCACAGATACGCAGTATTTT. Translated, it gives CASSLNQGITDTQYF.

This clonotype was detected many times. The chain joins TRBV6-2 or TRBV6-3 to TRBJ2-5, with 7 bases lining up with TRBD1. V shed 4 bases and J 2 bases; nucleotides not matched to a gene: 7. The CDR3 spans 15 residues. Germline CDR1 and CDR2: MNHEY and SVGEGT. CDR3: CASSFVRTGQETQYF. The CDR3 DNA reads TGTGCCAGCAGTTTCGTCCGGACAGGTCAAGAGACCCAGTACTTC.

This rearrangement joins TRBV7-7 to TRBJ2-5, with D possibly being TRBD1 or TRBD2 (5 bases each). The length of the CDR3 is 14 residues. Germline assignment: CDR1 SSHAT and CDR2 FNYEAQ (reference sequence). Trimming pared 0 bases from V and 4 bases from J, leaving 9 bases between. The CDR3 is CASSLAGERETQYF. DNA for the CDR3: TGTGCCAGCAGCTTAGCGGGGGAGAGAGAGACCCAGTACTTC.

This clonotype was detected many times. This chain connects TRBV7-9 to TRBJ2-7; D is unclear. V lost 5 bases to trimming and J lost 3 bases, with 14 bases between them. The CDR3 is made up of 14 amino acids. Germline loops: CDR1 SEHNR, CDR2 FQNEAQ (reference sequence). The CDR3 sequence is CASSHNPPRYEQYF. The CDR3 region has the DNA TGTGCCAGCAGCCACAACCCTCCCCGCTACGAGCAGTACTTC. The full variable domain, in which reference TRBV7-9 and TRBJ2-7 provide the parts outside the CDR3, is DTGVSQNPRHKITKRGQNVTFRCDPISEHNRLYWYRQTLGQGPEFLTYFQNEAQLEKSRLLSDRFSAERPKGSFSTLEIQRTEQGDSAMYLCASSHNPPRYEQYFGPGTRLTVT.

This clonotype was observed many times. The chain combines TRBV29-1 with TRBJ2-3; D uncertain. The CDR3 contains 11 residues. V lost 7 bases and J 3 bases, leaving 8 bases between the germline ends. Germline V lookup: CDR1 SQVTM, CDR2 ANQGSEA. This CDR3 reads CSGGETDTQYF. CDR3 nucleotide sequence: TGCAGCGGTGGAGAGACAGATACGCAGTATTTT.